The T cell receptor (beta chain) under discussion was sequenced for a study of beta chain features in type 1 diabetes. Study information: Age, gender, cell numbers and subset yield matched between patients and controls.

Reverse transcription of all isolated RNA meant that expressed TCRB transcripts were sequenced. Sequencing used immunoSEQ multiplex PCR; TCRdb keeps in-frame clones, though not all of them. The sample holds some 150,000 clones, about 7% seen once. Sorting of CD4+ naive, central memory, regulatory and stem cell-like memory cells was performed via CD45RO/CCR7/CD25/CD127/CD95/CD27. Regarding the study as a whole: The VDJ junctions of type 1 diabetes patients carried fewer insertions and more deletions.

This clone was picked up a small number of times. The antigen is unknown. V was clipped by 1 base and J by 9 bases, with 13 bases between them. This CDR3 spans 14 amino acids. Germline CDR1 is LNHDA and CDR2 is SQIVND (reference sequence). This clonotype was obtained from a woman aged 25-40 years in good health. V usage is TRBV19 and J usage is TRBJ2-1, with D maybe TRBD2 (6 bases). The sequenced material came from central memory CD4+ T cells from blood. The CDR3 loop is CASSIGWRDFEQFF. CDR3 bases: TGTGCCAGTAGTATAGGGTGGCGGGACTTTGAGCAGTTCTTC.